This T cell receptor (beta chain) was recovered during a study of blood T cells in healthy people across ages. Looked up from germline, CDR1 is SGHDN and CDR2 is FVKESK. V lost 3 bases, J lost 12 bases, and 20 bases lay in between. The length of the CDR3 is 14 residues. Each sample yielded at least 5 micrograms of PBMC total RNA. With a J-beta primer mix and a sample-barcoded 5' primer, a second PCR ran roughly 6 to 11 cycles. The authors tagged each cDNA molecule using a template-switch adaptor with 12 random nucleotides. A single record per CDR3 protein comes from TCRdb applying MiXCR to the 5' RACE reads. The repertoire holds 600,000 to 1,000,000 distinct CDR3 sequences, roughly 25% seen once, with roughly 3.5% in the top ten. This sample also belongs to another study, concerning T cells of mothers and their children. From that second work: The donor cohort consisted of a few healthy Caucasian mothers and their six children. Not a single persistent microchimeric T cell clone was detected.

Sample: blood. J is TRBJ2-5 and V is TRBV14, with D possibly TRBD2 on 6 matching bases. This receptor was identified in a boy younger than 18 in good health. The CDR3: CASSQTSPVAQEYF. DNA for the CDR3: TGTGCCAGCAGCCAGACTAGTCCGGTGGCACAGGAGTACTTC.